The clone carrying this TCR beta chain came up a few times. Its specificity is not known. Here immunoSEQ multiplex PCR was the method, and the copy in TCRdb shows in-frame clones only, minus some. Here the sample spans roughly 5,300 clones, approximately 46% being singletons. This sample was taken from a study of siplizumab effects on memory and regulatory T cells. Study as a whole: Paired reactions compared siplizumab at 1 ug/mL with no drug, using mixed lymphocyte reactions. The study's findings and limits: Under siplizumab, an average around 64% of mappable alloreactive CD4+ clones were Treg-derived, compared with around 25% in controls.

Coculture of mixed lymphocyte reaction cells was performed at 37°C for five to six days. The V gene's germline CDR1 is MNHEY and CDR2 SMNVEV (reference sequence). With 3 bases clipped from V and 2 bases from J, the junction kept 3 bases outside the gene matches. CDR3 size: 15 residues. The sample was CFSE-low (dividing) CD8+ T cells sorted from an allogeneic mixed lymphocyte reaction. The V gene is TRBV27, the J gene TRBJ2-3; TRBD2 agrees at 9 bases. The clonotype originates from a human donor in good health; the cells came from an allogeneic mixed lymphocyte reaction. Some clones in this sample may be carry-over from other donors' samples. The CDR3: CASSFLAGSTDTQYF. DNA of the CDR3: TGTGCCAGCAGTTTTCTAGCGGGGTCCACAGATACGCAGTATTTT.